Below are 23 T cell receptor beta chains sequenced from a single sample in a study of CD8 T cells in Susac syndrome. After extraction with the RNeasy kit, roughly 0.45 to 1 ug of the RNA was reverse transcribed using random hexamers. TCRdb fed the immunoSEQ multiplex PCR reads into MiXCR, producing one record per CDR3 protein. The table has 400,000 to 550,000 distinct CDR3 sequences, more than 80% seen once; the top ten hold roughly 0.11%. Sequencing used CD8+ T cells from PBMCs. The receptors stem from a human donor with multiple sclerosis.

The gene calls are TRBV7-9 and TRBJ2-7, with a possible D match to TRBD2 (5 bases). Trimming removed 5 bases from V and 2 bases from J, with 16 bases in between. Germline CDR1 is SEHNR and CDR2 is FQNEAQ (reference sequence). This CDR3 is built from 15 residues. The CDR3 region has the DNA TGTGCCAGCAGCGGCGGACTCGAGAACCCCTACGAGCAGTACTTC. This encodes CASSGGLENPYEQYF.

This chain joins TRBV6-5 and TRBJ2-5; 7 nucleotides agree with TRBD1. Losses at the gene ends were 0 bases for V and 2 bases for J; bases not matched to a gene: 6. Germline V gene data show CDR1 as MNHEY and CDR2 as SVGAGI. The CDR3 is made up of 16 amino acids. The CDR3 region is CASSYSIPGQQETQYF. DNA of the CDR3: TGTGCCAGCAGTTACTCAATTCCGGGACAGCAAGAGACCCAGTACTTC.

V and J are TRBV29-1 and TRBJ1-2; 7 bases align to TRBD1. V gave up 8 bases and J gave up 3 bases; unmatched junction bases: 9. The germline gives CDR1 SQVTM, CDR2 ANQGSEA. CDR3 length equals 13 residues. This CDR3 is CSWGGGEDYGYTF. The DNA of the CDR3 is TGCAGCTGGGGAGGGGGCGAGGACTATGGCTACACCTTC.

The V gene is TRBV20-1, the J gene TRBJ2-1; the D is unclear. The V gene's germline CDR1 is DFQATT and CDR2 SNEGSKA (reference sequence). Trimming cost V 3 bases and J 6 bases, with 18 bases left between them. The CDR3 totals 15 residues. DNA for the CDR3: TGCAGTGCTAGTACGGGTCTACTTTGGACCAATGAGCAGTTCTTC. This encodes CSASTGLLWTNEQFF.

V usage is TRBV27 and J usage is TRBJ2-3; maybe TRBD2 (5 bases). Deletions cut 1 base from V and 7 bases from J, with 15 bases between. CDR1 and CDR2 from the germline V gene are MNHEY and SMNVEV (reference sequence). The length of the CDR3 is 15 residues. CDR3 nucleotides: TGTGCCAGCAGTTTATTAAGCGGATCAAGGTATACGCAGTATTTT. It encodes CASSLLSGSRYTQYF.

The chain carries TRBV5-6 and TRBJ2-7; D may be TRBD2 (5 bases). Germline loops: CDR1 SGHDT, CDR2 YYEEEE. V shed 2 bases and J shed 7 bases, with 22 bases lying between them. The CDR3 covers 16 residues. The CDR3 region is CASSFRGAAFRREQYF. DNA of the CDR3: TGTGCCAGCAGCTTCCGGGGTGCGGCCTTCCGGAGGGAGCAGTACTTC.

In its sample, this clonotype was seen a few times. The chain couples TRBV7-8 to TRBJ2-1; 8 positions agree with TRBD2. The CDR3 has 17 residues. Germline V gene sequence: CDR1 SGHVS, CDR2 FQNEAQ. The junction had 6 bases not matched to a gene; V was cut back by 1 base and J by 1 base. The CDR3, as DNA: TGTGCCAGCAGCTTAGTACCAGCGGGAGTATCCTACAATGAGCAGTTCTTC. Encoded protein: CASSLVPAGVSYNEQFF. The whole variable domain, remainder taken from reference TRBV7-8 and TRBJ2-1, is GAGVSQSPRYKVAKRGQDVALRCDPISGHVSLFWYQQALGQGPEFLTYFQNEAQLDKSGLPSDRFFAERPEGSVSTLKIQRTQQEDSAVYLCASSLVPAGVSYNEQFFGPGTRLTVL.

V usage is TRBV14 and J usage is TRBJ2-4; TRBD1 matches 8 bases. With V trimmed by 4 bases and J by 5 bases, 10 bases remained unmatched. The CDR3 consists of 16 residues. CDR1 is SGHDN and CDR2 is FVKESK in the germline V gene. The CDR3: CASSPGQDRVENIQYF. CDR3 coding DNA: TGTGCCAGCAGCCCAGGACAGGACAGGGTGGAAAACATTCAGTACTTC.

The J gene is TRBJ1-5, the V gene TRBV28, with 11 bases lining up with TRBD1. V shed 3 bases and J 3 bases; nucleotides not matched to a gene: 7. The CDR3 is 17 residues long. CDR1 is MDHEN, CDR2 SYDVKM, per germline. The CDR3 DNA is TGTGCCAGCAGTTTGGATCGGACAGGGGGCTCCAATCAGCCCCAGCATTTT. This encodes CASSLDRTGGSNQPQHF. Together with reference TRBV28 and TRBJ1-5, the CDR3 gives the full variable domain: DVKVTQSSRYLVKRTGEKVFLECVQDMDHENMFWYRQDPGLGLRLIYFSYDVKMKEKGDIPEGYSVSREKKERFSLILESASTNQTSMYLCASSLDRTGGSNQPQHFGDGTRLSIL.

The CDR3 region has the DNA TGTGCCAGCAGTTTTCGTACAGGGGAGGGGAATCAGCCCCAGCATTTT. Its protein product is CASSFRTGEGNQPQHF. The V call is TRBV12-3 or TRBV12-4, the J call TRBJ1-5; 7 nucleotides agree with TRBD1. V shed 3 bases, J shed 4 bases, and the junction held 9 bases outside the gene matches. The CDR3 is 16 residues long.

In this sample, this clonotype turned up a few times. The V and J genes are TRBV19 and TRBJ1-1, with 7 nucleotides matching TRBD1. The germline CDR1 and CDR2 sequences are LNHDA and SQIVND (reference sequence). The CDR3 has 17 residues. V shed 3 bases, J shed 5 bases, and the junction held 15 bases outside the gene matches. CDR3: CASSIGMEGAAGTEAFF. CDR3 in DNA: TGTGCCAGTAGTATCGGTATGGAGGGGGCAGCTGGGACTGAAGCTTTCTTT.

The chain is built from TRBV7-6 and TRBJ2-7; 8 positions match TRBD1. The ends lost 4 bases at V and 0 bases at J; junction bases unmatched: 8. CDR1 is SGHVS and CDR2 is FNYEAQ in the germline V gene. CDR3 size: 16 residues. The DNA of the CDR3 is TGTGCCAGCAGCTATACAACCGGGACAGGCTCCTACGAGCAGTACTTC. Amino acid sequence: CASSYTTGTGSYEQYF.

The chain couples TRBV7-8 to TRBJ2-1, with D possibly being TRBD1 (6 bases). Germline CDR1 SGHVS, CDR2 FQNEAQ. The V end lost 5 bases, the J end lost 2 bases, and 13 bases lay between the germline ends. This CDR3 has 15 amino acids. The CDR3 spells CASSGEGHPYNEQFF. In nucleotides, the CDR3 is TGTGCCAGCAGCGGCGAGGGACACCCCTACAATGAGCAGTTCTTC. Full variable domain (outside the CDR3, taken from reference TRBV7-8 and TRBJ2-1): GAGVSQSPRYKVAKRGQDVALRCDPISGHVSLFWYQQALGQGPEFLTYFQNEAQLDKSGLPSDRFFAERPEGSVSTLKIQRTQQEDSAVYLCASSGEGHPYNEQFFGPGTRLTVL.

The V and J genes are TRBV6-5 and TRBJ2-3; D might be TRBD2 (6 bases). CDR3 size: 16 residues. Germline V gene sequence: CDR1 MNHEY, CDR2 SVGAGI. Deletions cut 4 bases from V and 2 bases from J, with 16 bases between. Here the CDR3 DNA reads TGTGCCAGCAGTTCCGCCCTGCTAGCGCTCACAGATACGCAGTATTTT. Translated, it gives CASSSALLALTDTQYF.

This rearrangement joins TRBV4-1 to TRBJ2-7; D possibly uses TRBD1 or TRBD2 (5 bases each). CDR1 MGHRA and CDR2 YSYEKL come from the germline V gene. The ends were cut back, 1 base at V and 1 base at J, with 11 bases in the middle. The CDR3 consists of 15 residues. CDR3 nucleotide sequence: TGCGCCAGCAGCCAAGGCTCTGGGGGATCCTACGAGCAGTACTTC. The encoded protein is CASSQGSGGSYEQYF.

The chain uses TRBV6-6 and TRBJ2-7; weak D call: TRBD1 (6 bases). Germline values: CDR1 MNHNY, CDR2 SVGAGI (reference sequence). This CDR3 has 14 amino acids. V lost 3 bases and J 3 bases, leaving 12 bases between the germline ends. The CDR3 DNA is TGTGCCAGCAGTTATGGGCAGGGGAACTACGAGCAGTACTTC. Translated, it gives CASSYGQGNYEQYF.

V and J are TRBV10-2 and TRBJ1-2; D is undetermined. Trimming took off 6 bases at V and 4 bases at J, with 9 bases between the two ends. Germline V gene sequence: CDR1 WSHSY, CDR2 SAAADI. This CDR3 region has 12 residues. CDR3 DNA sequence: TGCGCCAGCAGCTCGGGCCCCTATGGCTACACCTTC. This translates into CASSSGPYGYTF.

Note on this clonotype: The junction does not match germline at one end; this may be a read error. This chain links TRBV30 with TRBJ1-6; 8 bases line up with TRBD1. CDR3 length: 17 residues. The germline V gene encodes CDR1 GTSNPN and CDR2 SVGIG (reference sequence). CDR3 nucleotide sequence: TGTGCCTGGAGCGCTTACGGACAGGGCCCCTGGGGTTCACCCCTCCATTTT. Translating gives CAWSAYGQGPWGSPLHF.

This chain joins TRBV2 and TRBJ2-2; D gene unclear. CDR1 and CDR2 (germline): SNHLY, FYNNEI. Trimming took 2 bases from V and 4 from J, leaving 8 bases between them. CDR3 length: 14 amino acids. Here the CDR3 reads CASSERPLTGELFF. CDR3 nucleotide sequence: TGTGCCAGCAGTGAAAGGCCCCTCACCGGGGAGCTGTTTTTT.

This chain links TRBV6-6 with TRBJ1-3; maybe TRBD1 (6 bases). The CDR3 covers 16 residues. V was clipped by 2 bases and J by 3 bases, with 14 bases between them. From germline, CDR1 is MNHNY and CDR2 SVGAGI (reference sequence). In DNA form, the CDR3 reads TGTGCCAGCAGTTACGCACCGGGGGCAAGTGGAAACACCATATATTTT. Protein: CASSYAPGASGNTIYF.

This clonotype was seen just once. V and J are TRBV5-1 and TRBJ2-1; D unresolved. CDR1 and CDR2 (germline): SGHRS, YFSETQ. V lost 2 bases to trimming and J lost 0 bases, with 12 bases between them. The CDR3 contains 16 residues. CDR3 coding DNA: TGCGCCAGCAGCTTAGCTCTTCTAAGCTCCTACAATGAGCAGTTCTTC. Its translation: CASSLALLSSYNEQFF.

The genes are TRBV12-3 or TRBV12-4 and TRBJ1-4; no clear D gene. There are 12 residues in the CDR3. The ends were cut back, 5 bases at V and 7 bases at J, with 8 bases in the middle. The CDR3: CASSMGGEKLFF. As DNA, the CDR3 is TGTGCCAGCAGTATGGGAGGTGAAAAACTGTTTTTT.

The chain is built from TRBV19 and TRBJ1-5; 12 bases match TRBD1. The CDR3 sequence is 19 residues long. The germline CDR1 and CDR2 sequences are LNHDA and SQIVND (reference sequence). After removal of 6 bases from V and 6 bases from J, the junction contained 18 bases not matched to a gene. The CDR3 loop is CASSGLPGQGAIRSQPQHF. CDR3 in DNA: TGTGCCAGTAGCGGCCTCCCGGGACAGGGGGCAATTCGAAGTCAGCCCCAGCATTTT.